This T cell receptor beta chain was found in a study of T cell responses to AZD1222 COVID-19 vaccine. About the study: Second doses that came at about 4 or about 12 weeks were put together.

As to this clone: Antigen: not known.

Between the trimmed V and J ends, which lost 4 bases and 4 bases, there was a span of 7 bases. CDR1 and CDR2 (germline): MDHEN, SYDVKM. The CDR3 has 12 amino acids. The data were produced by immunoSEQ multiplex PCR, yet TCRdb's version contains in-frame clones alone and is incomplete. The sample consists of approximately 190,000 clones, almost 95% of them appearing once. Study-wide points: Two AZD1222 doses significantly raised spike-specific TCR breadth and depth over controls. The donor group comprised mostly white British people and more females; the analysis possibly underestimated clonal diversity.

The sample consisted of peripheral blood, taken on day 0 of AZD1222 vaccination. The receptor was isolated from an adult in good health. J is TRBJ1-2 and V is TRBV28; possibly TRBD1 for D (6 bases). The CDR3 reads CASSWGPYGYTF. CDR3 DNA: TGTGCCAGCAGTTGGGGGCCCTATGGCTACACCTTC.